The TCR beta chain under discussion was sequenced for a study of T cell changes during pregnancy in multiple sclerosis. The data were produced by immunoSEQ multiplex PCR, yet TCRdb's version contains in-frame clones alone and is incomplete. The sample carries about 57,000 clones, roughly nine tenths recorded once. This CDR3 region has 15 residues. Germline V lookup: CDR1 MNHEY, CDR2 SMNVEV (reference sequence). Unmatched junction bases numbered 8, after V lost 6 bases and J lost 3 bases. Sequencing used CD4+ T cells from peripheral blood mononuclear cells, obtained in the second trimester of pregnancy. The rearrangement links TRBV27 to TRBJ2-7, with 10 bases aligning to TRBD2. This clonotype originated in a female donor with multiple sclerosis, enrolled in a pregnancy study. The CDR3 sequence: CASRATSGISYEQYF. The CDR3 DNA reads as TGTGCCAGCAGGGCCACTAGCGGGATAAGCTACGAGCAGTACTTC.